This T cell receptor (beta chain) came from a study of tissue T cells after allogeneic stem cell transplantation. Looked up from germline, CDR1 is KGHTA and CDR2 is FQNQQP. This CDR3 contains 15 residues. Of note for this clone: Mouse gene names apply. Sequencing ends 1 residue short of the CDR3 end; the germline J gene provides the rest.

Measured with immunoSEQ multiplex PCR; TCRdb has only the in-frame clones, and not every one. The sample includes 48,000 or so clones, around 67% of them seen just once. The receptor's source is a pool of C57BL/6 mice in good health. Sequencing used sorted cells pooled from one or two spleens. J is TRBJ1-3 and V is TRBV23; TRBD1, the table's D call, was not compared with the DNA. The CDR3 sequence is CSSSRDRGIGNTLYF. The sequenced part of the CDR3 DNA is TGCTCCAGCAGTCGGGACAGGGGAATTGGAAATACGCTCTAT.